What follows describes a single T cell receptor beta chain. Its antigen target is currently unknown. Within one base of it there is no much larger clone, and no base qualities were kept. Participants in the prospective study were aged about 18 to 89 years, lived in more than 20 United States geographic areas, and enrolled through a virtual design. To assign participants to cohorts, the prospective study relied on clinical history that participants themselves reported in a screening survey and a study questionnaire. Recovered participants in ImmuneRACE Cohort 3 were defined as having two consecutive negative NP/OP PCR tests, clearance from a healthcare professional, or resolution of symptoms. Each participant in the prospective study had whole blood, serum and a nasopharyngeal or oropharyngeal swab collected by mobile phlebotomists. Prospective study participants could optionally give additional blood draws and questionnaires over a roughly 2-month period. Prospective study blood samples were shipped either frozen or at room temperature before DNA extraction.

From the germline V gene, CDR1 is KGHDR and CDR2 is SFDVKD. CDR3 length: 15 amino acids, cysteine to phenylalanine. The CDR3 DNA has 45 bases and is translated from base 1. The trim is 4 bases for V and 5 bases for J, with a gap of 16 bases between the germline ends. These data are taken from a study of blood T cell repertoires in COVID-19 (dated by TCRdb to the early 2020s). Regarding the study in general: Collaborator samples came from the United States, Italy and Spain and covered acute and convalescent phases of COVID-19. HLA class I and class II types, where available, came from metadata supplied by the sample provider rather than from assay-based typing. Samples came from the ongoing ImmuneRACE study (first 160 participants) plus 1,254 subjects from 6 global collaborators. The sample metadata nearly always contained a de-identified subject ID, COVID-19 status, age in years and sex. The dataset comprised deeply sampled blood TCRbeta repertoires from subjects exposed to, actively infected with, or recovered from COVID-19. A freely available public database, intended as a resource for researchers studying the immune response to SARS-CoV-2, is where the repertoires were released. The material from the prospective study consisted of cDNA or gDNA derived from T cells, B-cell-depleted T cells, or PBMCs.

What the study reported, not specific to this receptor: Clinical and demographic metadata were provided uncurated, with the amount varying by source and participant.

The immunoSEQ Assay, a bias-controlled multiplex PCR, was used to amplify TCRbeta CDR3 regions from genomic DNA. The authors' analysis ran thus. Within the assay, amplification of reference gene primers was used to estimate how many nucleated cells each sample contained. Sequence reads were collapsed and filtered to measure the absolute abundance of every unique TCRbeta CDR3 rearrangement. For each sample, productive Simpson clonality was calculated by taking the square root of Simpson's diversity index across productive rearrangements. In TCRdb, the immuneACCESS table is reduced to in-frame sequences with V and J assigned. These tables do not hold every clone; where another copy was compared, an unresolved V gene accounts for under half, and the others remain unexplained. That table supplies the V and J calls and clone size; D and trimming were determined from the DNA. Across this sample there are hundreds of thousands of clones, with less than 90% seen only once. The ten biggest clones cover approximately 6.6% of the sample.

The sequence is built from TRBV24-1 and TRBJ2-5, and possibly TRBD1, on 6 matching bases. Sequences were obtained from PBMCs or T cells enriched from blood (not recorded which). The clonotype originates from a woman in her thirties or forties who had recovered from COVID-19. The CDR3 region has the sequence CATSDPRTEGETQYF. Read as DNA, the sequence is TGTGCCACCAGTGACCCCAGGACAGAAGGGGAGACCCAGTACTTC.